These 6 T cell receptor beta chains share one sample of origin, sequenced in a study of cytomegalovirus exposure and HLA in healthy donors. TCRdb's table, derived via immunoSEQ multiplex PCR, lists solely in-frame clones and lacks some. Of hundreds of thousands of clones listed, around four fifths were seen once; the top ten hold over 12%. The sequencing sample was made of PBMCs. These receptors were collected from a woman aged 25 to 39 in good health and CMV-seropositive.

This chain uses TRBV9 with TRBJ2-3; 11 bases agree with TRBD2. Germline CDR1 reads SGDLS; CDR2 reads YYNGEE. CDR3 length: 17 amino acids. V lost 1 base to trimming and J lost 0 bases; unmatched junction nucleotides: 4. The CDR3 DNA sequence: TGTGCCAGCAGCGTACTAGCGGGAGGCACTAGCACAGATACGCAGTATTTT. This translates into CASSVLAGGTSTDTQYF. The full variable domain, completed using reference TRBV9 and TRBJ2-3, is DSGVTQTPKHLITATGQRVTLRCSPRSGDLSVYWYQQSLDQGLQFLIQYYNGEERAKGNILERFSAQQFPDLHSELNLSSLELGDSALYFCASSVLAGGTSTDTQYFGPGTRLTVL.

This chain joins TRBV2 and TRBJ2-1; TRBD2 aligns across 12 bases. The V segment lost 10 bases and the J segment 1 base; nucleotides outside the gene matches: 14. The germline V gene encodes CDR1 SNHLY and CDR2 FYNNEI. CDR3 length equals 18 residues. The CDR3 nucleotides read TGTGCCATTCAGAACCTAGCGGGAGGGGAGGGGTCCTACAATGAGCAGTTCTTC. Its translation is CAIQNLAGGEGSYNEQFF.

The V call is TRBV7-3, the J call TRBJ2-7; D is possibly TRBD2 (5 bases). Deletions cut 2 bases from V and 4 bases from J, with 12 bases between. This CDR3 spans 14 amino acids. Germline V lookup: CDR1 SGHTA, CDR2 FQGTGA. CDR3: CASSLADWKYEQYF. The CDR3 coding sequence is TGTGCCAGCAGCTTAGCGGACTGGAAATACGAGCAGTACTTC.

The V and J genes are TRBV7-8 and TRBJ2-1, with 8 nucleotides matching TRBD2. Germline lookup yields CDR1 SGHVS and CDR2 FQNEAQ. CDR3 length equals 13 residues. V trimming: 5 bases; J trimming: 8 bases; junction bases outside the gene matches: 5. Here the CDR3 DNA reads TGTGCCAGCAGCCTTAGCGGGAAATATGAGCAGTTCTTC. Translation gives CASSLSGKYEQFF. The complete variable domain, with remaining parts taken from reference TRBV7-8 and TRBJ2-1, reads GAGVSQSPRYKVAKRGQDVALRCDPISGHVSLFWYQQALGQGPEFLTYFQNEAQLDKSGLPSDRFFAERPEGSVSTLKIQRTQQEDSAVYLCASSLSGKYEQFFGPGTRLTVL.

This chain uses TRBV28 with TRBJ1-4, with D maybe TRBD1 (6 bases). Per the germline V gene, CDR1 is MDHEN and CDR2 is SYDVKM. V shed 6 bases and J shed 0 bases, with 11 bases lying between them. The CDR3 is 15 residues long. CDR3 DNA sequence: TGTGCCAGCAGGGGACACACGGCAACTAATGAAAAACTGTTTTTT. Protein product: CASRGHTATNEKLFF.

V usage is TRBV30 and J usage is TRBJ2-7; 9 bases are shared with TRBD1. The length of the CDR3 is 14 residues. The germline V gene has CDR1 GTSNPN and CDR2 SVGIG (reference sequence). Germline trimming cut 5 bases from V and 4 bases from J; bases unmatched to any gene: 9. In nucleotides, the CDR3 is TGTGCCTGGGCTCAGGGACAGGGTCTGTACGAGCAGTACTTC. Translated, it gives CAWAQGQGLYEQYF. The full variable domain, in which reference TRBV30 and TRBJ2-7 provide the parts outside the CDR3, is SQTIHQWPATLVQPVGSPLSLECTVEGTSNPNLYWYRQAAGRGLQLLFYSVGIGQISSEVPQNLSASRPQDRQFILSSKKLLLSDSGFYLCAWAQGQGLYEQYFGPGTRLTVT.